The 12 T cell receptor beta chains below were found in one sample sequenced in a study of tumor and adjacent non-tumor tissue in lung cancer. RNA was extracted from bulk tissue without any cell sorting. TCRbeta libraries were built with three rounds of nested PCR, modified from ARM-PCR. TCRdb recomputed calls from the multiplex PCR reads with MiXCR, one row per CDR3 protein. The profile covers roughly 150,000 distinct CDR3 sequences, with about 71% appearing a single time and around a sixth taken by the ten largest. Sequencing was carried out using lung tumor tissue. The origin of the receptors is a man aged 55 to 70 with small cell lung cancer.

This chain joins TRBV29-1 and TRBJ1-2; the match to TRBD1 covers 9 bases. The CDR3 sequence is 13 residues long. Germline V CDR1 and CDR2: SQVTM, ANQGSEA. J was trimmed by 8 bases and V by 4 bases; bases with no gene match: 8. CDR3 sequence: CSVVIQGARGYTF. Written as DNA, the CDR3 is TGCAGCGTTGTGATACAGGGGGCGCGGGGCTACACCTTC.

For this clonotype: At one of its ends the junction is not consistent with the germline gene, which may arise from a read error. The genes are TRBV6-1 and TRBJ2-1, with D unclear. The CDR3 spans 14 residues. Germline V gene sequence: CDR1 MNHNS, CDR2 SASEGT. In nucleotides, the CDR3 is TGTGTCAGCATCCATGGGAACCCGTACAATGAACAGTTCTTC. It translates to CVSIHGNPYNEQFF.

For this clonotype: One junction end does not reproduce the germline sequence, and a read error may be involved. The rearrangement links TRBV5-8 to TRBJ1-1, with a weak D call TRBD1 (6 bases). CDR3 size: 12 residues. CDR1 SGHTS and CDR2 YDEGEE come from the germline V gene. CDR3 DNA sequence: TGTGTCAGCAGCTTGGGACATTTTGAAGCTTTCTTT. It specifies CVSSLGHFEAFF.

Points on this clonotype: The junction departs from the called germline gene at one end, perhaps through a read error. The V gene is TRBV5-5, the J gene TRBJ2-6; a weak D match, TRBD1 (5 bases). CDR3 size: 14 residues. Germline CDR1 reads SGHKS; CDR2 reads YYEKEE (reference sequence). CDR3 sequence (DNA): TGTGCCAGCACCCTTTCGCATGGGGCCAAGGTCCTGACTTTC. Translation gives CASTLSHGAKVLTF. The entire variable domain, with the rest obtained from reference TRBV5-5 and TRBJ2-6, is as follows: DAGVTQSPTHLIKTRGQQVTLRCSPISGHKSVSWYQQVLGQGPQFIFQYYEKEERGRGNFPDRFSARQFPNYSSELNVNALLLGDSALYLCASTLSHGAKVLTFGAGSRLTVL.

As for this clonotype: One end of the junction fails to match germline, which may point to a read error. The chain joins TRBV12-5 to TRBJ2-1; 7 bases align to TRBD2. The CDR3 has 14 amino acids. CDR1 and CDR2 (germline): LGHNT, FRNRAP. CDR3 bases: TGTGCTAGTGTTTTGTTTACTAGCGCGGGTGAGCAGTTCTTC. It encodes CASVLFTSAGEQFF.

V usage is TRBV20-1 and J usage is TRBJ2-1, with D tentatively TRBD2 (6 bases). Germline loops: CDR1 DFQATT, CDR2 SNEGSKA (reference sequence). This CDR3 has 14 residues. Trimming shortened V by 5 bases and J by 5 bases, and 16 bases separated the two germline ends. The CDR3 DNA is TGCAGTGCTTCGGCTAGCGCGACACACAATGAGCAGTTCTTC. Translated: CSASASATHNEQFF.

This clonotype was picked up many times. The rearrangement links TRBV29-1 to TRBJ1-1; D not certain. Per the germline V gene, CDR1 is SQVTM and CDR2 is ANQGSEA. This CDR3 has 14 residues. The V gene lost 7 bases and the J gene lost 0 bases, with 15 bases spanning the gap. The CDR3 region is CSAPVGLLNTEAFF. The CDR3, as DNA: TGCAGCGCCCCAGTGGGTCTCTTGAACACTGAAGCTTTCTTT.

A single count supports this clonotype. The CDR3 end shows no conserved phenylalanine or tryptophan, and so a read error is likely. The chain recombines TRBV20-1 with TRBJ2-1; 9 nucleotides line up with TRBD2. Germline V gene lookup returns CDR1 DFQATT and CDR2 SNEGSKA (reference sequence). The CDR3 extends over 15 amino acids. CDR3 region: CSARVLAGARNEQFL. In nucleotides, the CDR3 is TGCAGTGCTAGAGTGTTAGCGGGAGCCAGGAATGAACAGTTCTTA.

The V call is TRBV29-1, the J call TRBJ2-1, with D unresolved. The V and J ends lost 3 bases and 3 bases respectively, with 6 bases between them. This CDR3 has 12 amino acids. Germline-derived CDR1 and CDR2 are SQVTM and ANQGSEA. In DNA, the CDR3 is TGCAGCGTTGACTGGGGCTACAATGAGCAGTTCTTC. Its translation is CSVDWGYNEQFF.

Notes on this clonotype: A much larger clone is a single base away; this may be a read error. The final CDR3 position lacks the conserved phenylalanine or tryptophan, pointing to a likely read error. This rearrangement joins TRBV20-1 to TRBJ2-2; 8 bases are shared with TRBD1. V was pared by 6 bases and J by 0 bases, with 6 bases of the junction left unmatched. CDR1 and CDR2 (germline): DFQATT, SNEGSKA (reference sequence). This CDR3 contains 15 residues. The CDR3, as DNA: TGCAGTGCATACAGGGGGAACGCGAACACCGGGGAGCTGTTTTCT. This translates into CSAYRGNANTGELFS.

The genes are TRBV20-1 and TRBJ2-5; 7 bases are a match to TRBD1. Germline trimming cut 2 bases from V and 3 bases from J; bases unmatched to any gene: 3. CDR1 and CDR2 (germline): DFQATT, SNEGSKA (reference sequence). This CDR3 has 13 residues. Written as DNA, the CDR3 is TGCAGTGCTAGAAGGACAGGAGAAGAGACCCAGTACTTC. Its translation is CSARRTGEETQYF.

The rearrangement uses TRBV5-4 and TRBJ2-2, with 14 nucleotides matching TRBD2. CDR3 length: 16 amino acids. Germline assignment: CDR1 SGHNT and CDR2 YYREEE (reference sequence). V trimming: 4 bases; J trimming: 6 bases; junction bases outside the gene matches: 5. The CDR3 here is CASSRGTSGSSGELFF. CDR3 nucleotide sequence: TGTGCCAGCAGCAGGGGGACTAGCGGGAGTTCCGGGGAGCTGTTTTTT.